This T cell receptor beta chain was sequenced in a study of STAT5B mutations in CD4+ large granular lymphocyte leukemia. Whole-study results and caveats: Compared with healthy controls (2/35), patient top clones favored TRBV06 (8/27).

A remark on this clone: Its antigen is unknown.

The survey-level immunoSEQ assay was used. TCRdb keeps only in-frame clones here, not all; method: immunoSEQ multiplex PCR. In the table there are tens of thousands of clones, around 67% of which are singletons. V lost 6 bases, J lost 5 bases, and 11 bases stayed unmatched. This CDR3 contains 16 residues. Germline CDR1 reads SEHNR; CDR2 reads FQNEAQ (reference sequence). The sequenced material came from CD4+ T cells from blood buffy coats. The clonotype was recovered from a human donor in good health. The gene calls are TRBV7-9 and TRBJ2-7, with TRBD1 matching 12 bases. CDR3 region: CASRSPGQGADHEQYF. The CDR3 coding sequence is TGTGCCAGCAGATCTCCGGGACAGGGGGCGGACCACGAGCAGTACTTC.